This is a list of T cell receptor beta chains from one sample in a study of neurological immune-mediated disorders. TCRdb processed the 5' RACE reads anew with MiXCR; each CDR3 protein has one entry. The sample has about 30,000 distinct CDR3 sequences, over 10% seen once. Sequenced material: PBMCs. The receptors were gathered from a woman between 55 and 75 years old in good health. Each CDR3 is given with its conserved first and last residue. A D gene is named only where the DNA matches it firmly. The listing skips clone size in some rows; elsewhere it reads once, few, many or a size class.

clone_size j_call v_call cdr3_length d_call cdr3_nt cdr3_aa
many TRBJ1-4 TRBV12-3/TRBV12-4 15 NA TGTGCCAGCAGTCTTTTAATGGGGGGTAATGAAAAACTGTTTTTT CASSLLMGGNEKLFF
few TRBJ2-3 TRBV6-2/TRBV6-3 13 NA TGTGCCAGCAGTGTTGCGGAGGAAGATACGCAGTATTTT CASSVAEEDTQYF
many TRBJ2-3 TRBV7-2 16 NA TGTGCCAGCAGCTTAGCTGCCAGGGGCCGCGGGGATACGCAGTATTTT CASSLAARGRGDTQYF
many TRBJ2-3 TRBV20-1 18 NA TGCAGTGCTAACGTTCATTTTAGCCCCAGTGCTAGCACAGATACGCAGTATTTT CSANVHFSPSASTDTQYF
many TRBJ2-3 TRBV4-3 15 TRBD1 TGCGCCAGCAGCCGGGGACAGGGGTTCACAGATACGCAGTATTTT CASSRGQGFTDTQYF
NA TRBJ1-2 TRBV6-2/TRBV6-3 11 NA TGCGCCAGCATTTACCAAGAAGGCTACACCTTC CASIYQEGYTF
many TRBJ2-7 TRBV7-2 12 TRBD1 TGTGCCAGCAGCAGACAGGGTCTCGAGCAGTACTTC CASSRQGLEQYF
medium-sized TRBJ2-3 TRBV6-5 16 TRBD2 TGTGCCAGCAGTGAGAGAGCGGGGGTAGGCTCAGATACGCAGTATTTT CASSERAGVGSDTQYF
many TRBJ1-1 TRBV5-1 14 NA TGCGCCAGCAGCCTAAGTCAGCCCGGGACTGAAGCTTTCTTT CASSLSQPGTEAFF
many TRBJ2-3 TRBV29-1 14 TRBD2 TGCAGCGTTGATGCGGGGGGAAGGACAGATACGCAGTATTTT CSVDAGGRTDTQYF
NA TRBJ2-3 TRBV6-2/TRBV6-3 14 NA TGTGCCAACAAATGGCACAGGGCGGCAGATACGCAGTATTTT CANKWHRAADTQYF
many TRBJ2-6 TRBV5-1 14 NA TGCGCCAGCAGCTTGAGCGCTGGGGCCAACGTCCTGACTTTC CASSLSAGANVLTF
many TRBJ1-3 TRBV14 15 NA TGTGCCAGCAGCCAAACGGCCCCCTCTGGAAACACCATATATTTT CASSQTAPSGNTIYF
many TRBJ2-5 TRBV7-7 16 NA TGTGCCAGCAGCCCCAGCGGCCTTTTGTACCAAGAGACCCAGTACTTC CASSPSGLLYQETQYF
many TRBJ1-1 TRBV27 12 NA TGTGCCAGCAGTCCCTCCCTGGGGCGAGCTTTCTTT CASSPSLGRAFF
many TRBJ2-4 TRBV7-2 18 TRBD2 TGTGCCAGCAGCTTAGCGACTAGCGGGGGGCGGTCCGGAAACATTCAGTACTTC CASSLATSGGRSGNIQYF
many TRBJ1-2 TRBV12-3/TRBV12-4 13 NA TGTGCCAGCAGTTTTGACAGTAACTATGGCTACACCTTC CASSFDSNYGYTF
many TRBJ1-6 TRBV3-1 17 NA TGTGCCAGCAGCCAAGTACGGGGGATGGGGAGAAATTCACCCCTCCACTTT CASSQVRGMGRNSPLHF
many TRBJ1-6 TRBV5-1 14 NA TGCGCCAGCAGCTCGGACGGTGCCGGGGCACCCCTCCACTTT CASSSDGAGAPLHF
many TRBJ1-3 TRBV12-3/TRBV12-4 12 NA TGTGCCAGCAGTCTTACTGGAAACACCATATATTTT CASSLTGNTIYF
many TRBJ2-1 TRBV7-2 14 TRBD2 TGTGCCAGCAGCACTCTAGCGGGCTACAATGAGCAGTTCTTC CASSTLAGYNEQFF
many TRBJ1-2 TRBV5-5 16 NA TGTGCCAGCAGCATGGGGGAGGGGGGGGTTCCGCATGGCTACACCTTC CASSMGEGGVPHGYTF